This T cell receptor beta chain was captured by sequencing in a study of PD-1 blockade in classical Hodgkin lymphoma. Across the study: Patients were administered nivolumab (3 mg/kg intravenously) every 2 weeks. Study-level findings and limits: The study found that TCR diversity rose significantly by C4D1 in CD4+ but not CD8+ cells.

Of note for this clone: The antigen is not known.

Only in-frame clones appear in the TCRdb table, and some are missing; sequencing was by immunoSEQ multiplex PCR. The profile shows about 98,000 clones, 80% to 90% of them singletons. With 3 bases removed from V and 2 bases from J, the gap between germline ends came to 17 bases. The CDR3 has 16 amino acids. Germline V CDR1 and CDR2: GTSNPN, SVGIG (reference sequence). All patients experienced relapse after autologous stem cell transplantation, and brentuximab vedotin exposure was variable. Source: peripheral blood mononuclear cells (PBMCs), taken before the second cycle of nivolumab. The sequence derives from a human donor with classical Hodgkin lymphoma. The rearrangement joins TRBV30 to TRBJ1-3, with a weak D call TRBD1 (5 bases). The CDR3 DNA reads TGTGCCTGGAGCGCCGGGGGGGTAATAGCTGGAAACACCATATATTTT. It codes for CAWSAGGVIAGNTIYF. Using reference TRBV30 and TRBJ1-3 for the parts outside the CDR3, the full variable domain is SQTIHQWPATLVQPVGSPLSLECTVEGTSNPNLYWYRQAAGRGLQLLFYSVGIGQISSEVPQNLSASRPQDRQFILSSKKLLLSDSGFYLCAWSAGGVIAGNTIYFGEGSWLTVV.